This T cell receptor beta chain comes out of a study of blood T cells in healthy people across ages. At the level of the study: Per every two T cells, about one barcoded beta molecule was captured by template switching. Points from the study as a whole: Researchers deemed the diversity estimates from one million T cells underestimates.

As concerns this clonotype: Its specificity is unknown. One end of the junction varies from germline; a read error may be responsible.

A second about 7 to 12 cycle PCR used barcoded and J-beta primers. TCRdb used MiXCR to reprocess the 5' RACE reads, holding one entry per CDR3 protein. The table records roughly 570,000 distinct CDR3 sequences, approximately 25% of them present only once. Germline values: CDR1 SGHKS, CDR2 YYEKEE (reference sequence). The CDR3 loop spans 16 amino acids. Sample: blood. This sequence originates from a woman in her 70s in good health. V usage is TRBV5-5 and J usage is TRBJ2-6; TRBD1 might be the D (5 bases). The CDR3 reads CASSGRSPPGANALTF. The CDR3 DNA reads TGTGCCAGCAGCGGAAGGAGCCCCCCTGGGGCCAACGCCCTGACTTTC.